These 10 T cell receptor beta chains were sequenced from one sample in a study of control samples from healthy donors and cancer patients. Sequencing was performed with immunoSEQ multiplex PCR; in TCRdb, only in-frame clones are kept and a portion is missing. The table lists some 110,000 clones, 80% to 90% of them singletons, with 0.95% to 1.3% in the top ten. Sequenced: PBMCs. These receptor sequences come from a woman in her forties or fifties with colorectal cancer.

V usage is TRBV3-1 (or the pseudogene TRBV3-2) and J usage is TRBJ2-5; TRBD2 matches 7 bases. Germline loops: CDR1 LGHDT, CDR2 YNNKEL (reference sequence). This CDR3 is 14 amino acids long. Trimming removed 2 bases from V and 5 bases from J; junction bases left unmatched: 5. In DNA, the CDR3 is TGTGCCAGCAGCCAACCCGGGGAGGGGGAGACCCAGTACTTC. Translation gives CASSQPGEGETQYF.

This rearrangement joins TRBV9 to TRBJ2-2, with D hard to call. Germline values: CDR1 SGDLS, CDR2 YYNGEE. There are 12 residues in the CDR3. Trimming removed 4 bases from V and 3 bases from J, with 4 bases in between. The CDR3 is CASSPHTGELFF. The CDR3 nucleotides read TGTGCCAGCAGCCCACACACCGGGGAGCTGTTTTTT.

V gene TRBV19 combines with J gene TRBJ1-3, with D tentatively TRBD1 (5 bases). The germline V gene encodes CDR1 LNHDA and CDR2 SQIVND (reference sequence). This CDR3 comprises 14 residues. Trimming shortened V by 8 bases and J by 4 bases, and 15 bases separated the two germline ends. The CDR3 sequence is CASEAARGGNTIYF. The CDR3 DNA reads TGTGCCAGTGAGGCGGCTAGGGGAGGAAACACCATATATTTT.

This clone appeared once. V is TRBV4-2 and J is TRBJ1-2, with D tentatively TRBD1 (5 bases). Trimming pared 4 bases from V and 3 bases from J, leaving 18 bases between. This CDR3 contains 16 residues. The germline V gene encodes CDR1 LGHNA and CDR2 YNFKEQ. CDR3 sequence (DNA): TGTGCCAGCAGCCTACGGGGCGTCGGGGCTGACTATGGCTACACCTTC. Amino acid sequence: CASSLRGVGADYGYTF.

The genes are TRBV6-5 and TRBJ2-1; 8 nucleotides align to TRBD2. The trim removed 6 bases at V and 10 bases at J, leaving 5 bases unmatched. CDR1 is MNHEY, CDR2 SVGAGI, per germline. The CDR3 contains 12 residues. CDR3 nucleotide sequence: TGTGCCAGCAGAGCCGCGGGGGGCGAGCAGTTCTTC. It codes for CASRAAGGEQFF.

The chain couples TRBV2 to TRBJ2-1; D is perhaps TRBD2 (6 bases). This CDR3 spans 11 amino acids. Germline assignment: CDR1 SNHLY and CDR2 FYNNEI. V was shortened by 6 bases and J by 10 bases, with 10 bases between the two germline ends. CDR3 residues: CASRVGREQFF. The CDR3 DNA reads as TGTGCCAGCAGGGTGGGGAGGGAGCAGTTCTTC.

The gene calls are TRBV2 and TRBJ2-7; D tentatively reads TRBD1 or TRBD2 (5 bases each). The V and J ends lost 8 bases and 7 bases respectively, with 6 bases between them. CDR1 is SNHLY, CDR2 FYNNEI, per germline. The CDR3 has 9 residues. CDR3 region: CASGGEQYF. CDR3 DNA: TGTGCCAGCGGGGGAGAGCAGTACTTC. Full variable domain (outside the CDR3, taken from reference TRBV2 and TRBJ2-7): EPEVTQTPSHQVTQMGQEVILRCVPISNHLYFYWYRQILGQKVEFLVSFYNNEISEKSEIFDDQFSVERPDGSNFTLKIRSTKLEDSAMYFCASGGEQYFGPGTRLTVT.

The J gene is TRBJ1-1, the V gene TRBV29-1; no clear D. Germline V gives CDR1 SQVTM, CDR2 ANQGSEA. This CDR3 is 15 amino acids long. Trimming stripped 5 bases from V and 6 bases from J, with 22 bases between. CDR3 DNA: TGCAGCGTTAAAGTAATAGAGGGATTGTTCGCTGAAGCTTTCTTT. Translated: CSVKVIEGLFAEAFF.

This chain links TRBV11-2 with TRBJ2-7, with D hard to call. Germline V lookup: CDR1 SGHAT, CDR2 FQNNGV. The length of the CDR3 is 15 residues. V dropped 5 bases and J dropped 2 bases, with 16 bases sitting between them. The CDR3 here is CASSPDSGLTYEQYF. The DNA of the CDR3 is TGTGCCAGCAGCCCAGATTCTGGGCTAACCTACGAGCAGTACTTC.

The V and J genes are TRBV19 and TRBJ1-1; maybe TRBD1 (5 bases). Trimming stripped 1 base from V and 1 base from J, with 7 bases between. Germline V gives CDR1 LNHDA, CDR2 SQIVND (reference sequence). This CDR3 is 14 amino acids long. CDR3 DNA sequence: TGTGCCAGTAGTATAGGGGGCGAGAACACTGAAGCTTTCTTT. This codes for CASSIGGENTEAFF.